This passage covers 12 T cell receptor beta chains from one sample sequenced in a study of technical replicates of blood from a few donors (dated by TCRdb to about 2017). The library came from the immunoSEQ multiplex PCR assay. Held by TCRdb, this immuneACCESS table contains in-frame sequences only and omits some clones. Under half of the omission traces to an unresolved V gene where checked; the cause of the rest is unknown. This sample lists about 62,000 clones; nearly 90% were detected once. Roughly 5% of the sample rests with the top ten. The sequencing input was PBMCs. The receptors shown here come from a human donor in good health. Some clones in this sample may be carry-over from other donors' samples.

For this clone: The identical CDR3 is also encoded by other nucleotide sequences in the sample. The chain uses TRBV5-1 and TRBJ2-7; D might be TRBD1 (6 bases). V shed 5 bases and J shed 1 base, with 10 bases lying between them. This CDR3 comprises 13 residues. The germline V gene encodes CDR1 SGHRS and CDR2 YFSETQ. Written as DNA, the CDR3 is TGCGCCAGCAGTGCGGACAGTTCCTACGAGCAGTACTTC. Its protein product is CASSADSSYEQYF.

The chain recombines TRBV5-1 with TRBJ1-2, with 7 bases matching TRBD1. Trimming at V came to 6 bases and at J to 13 bases, leaving 15 bases not matched to a gene. Germline values: CDR1 SGHRS, CDR2 YFSETQ. The CDR3 has 13 amino acids. CDR3 protein: CASNVGGSEVPTF. The CDR3 coding sequence is TGCGCCAGCAATGTAGGGGGCTCGGAAGTCCCCACCTTC.

V gene TRBV18 combines with J gene TRBJ2-2; the match to TRBD2 covers 8 bases. Germline V lookup: CDR1 KGHSH, CDR2 LQKENI. The ends lost 2 bases at V and 5 bases at J; junction bases unmatched: 10. The CDR3 runs 17 residues. The CDR3 sequence: CASSPAAAGGRTGELFF. The CDR3 bases are TGTGCCAGCTCACCAGCTGCGGCGGGAGGAAGGACCGGGGAGCTGTTTTTT. The complete variable domain, with remaining parts taken from reference TRBV18 and TRBJ2-2, reads NAGVMQNPRHLVRRRGQEARLRCSPMKGHSHVYWYRQLPEEGLKFMVYLQKENIIDESGMPKERFSAEFPKEGPSILRIQQVVRGDSAAYFCASSPAAAGGRTGELFFGEGSRLTVL.

The rearrangement uses TRBV7-2 and TRBJ2-5; D gene uncertain. The CDR3 is 15 amino acids. Germline CDR1 is SGHTA and CDR2 is FQGNSA. Trimming removed 2 bases from V and 5 bases from J, with 15 bases in between. CDR3 region: CASSLRLSSGETQYF. The DNA for the CDR3 is TGTGCCAGCAGCTTAAGGCTTAGCTCGGGTGAGACCCAGTACTTC.

The chain has TRBV5-6 and TRBJ2-3; 8 bases are a match to TRBD2. The CDR3 length is 18 residues. The V gene end was trimmed by 4 bases and the J gene end by 5 bases; junction bases not matched to a gene: 18. The germline V gene encodes CDR1 SGHDT and CDR2 YYEEEE. In DNA, the CDR3 is TGTGCCAGCAGCCCTGTGGGTATAGCGGGATCCCGGGGAGATACGCAGTATTTT. Its translation is CASSPVGIAGSRGDTQYF.

V usage is TRBV4-3 and J usage is TRBJ2-3, with 11 bases aligning to TRBD2. Trimming removed 0 bases from V and 2 bases from J; junction bases left unmatched: 7. Germline assignment: CDR1 LGHNA and CDR2 YSLEER. The CDR3 extends over 18 amino acids. CDR3 sequence (DNA): TGCGCCAGCAGCCAAGATTACGCGACTAGCGGGGACACAGATACGCAGTATTTT. Translating gives CASSQDYATSGDTDTQYF.

The rearrangement uses TRBV7-7 and TRBJ2-5; D is perhaps TRBD1 (5 bases). The germline V and J ends were trimmed by 4 bases and 2 bases, with 11 bases remaining between them. The CDR3 is 14 amino acids. Germline V gene data show CDR1 as SSHAT and CDR2 as FNYEAQ (reference sequence). CDR3 DNA sequence: TGTGCCAGCAGCTCCGGCACAGGACAAGAGACCCAGTACTTC. This codes for CASSSGTGQETQYF.

The V call is TRBV7-2, the J call TRBJ2-1, with TRBD1 as a possible D gene (6 bases). CDR3 length: 15 amino acids. Germline CDR1 and CDR2: SGHTA and FQGNSA. Trimming pared 6 bases from V and 3 bases from J, leaving 15 bases between. CDR3 region: CASRKPQGDYNEQFF. CDR3 DNA sequence: TGTGCCAGCAGGAAACCACAGGGTGACTACAATGAGCAGTTCTTC.

The chain is built from TRBV9 and TRBJ1-1; 9 bases are shared with TRBD1. Looked up from germline, CDR1 is SGDLS and CDR2 is YYNGEE. The CDR3 sequence is 14 residues long. V shed 2 bases and J 3 bases; nucleotides not matched to a gene: 2. The CDR3 region has the DNA TGTGCCAGCAGCGTTGACAGGGGGGACACTGAAGCTTTCTTT. Protein: CASSVDRGDTEAFF.

The CDR3 nucleotides read TGTGCCAGCTCCCGACTAGCGGGGGGCACGAACACCGGGGAGCTGTTTTTT. Translating gives CASSRLAGGTNTGELFF. J is TRBJ2-2 and V is TRBV18; 13 bases map to TRBD2. After removal of 6 bases from V and 0 bases from J, the junction contained 4 bases not matched to a gene. The length of the CDR3 is 17 residues. Germline V lookup: CDR1 KGHSH, CDR2 LQKENI.

V is TRBV30 and J is TRBJ1-1; D is undetermined. Looked up from germline, CDR1 is GTSNPN and CDR2 is SVGIG (reference sequence). The V gene lost 4 bases and the J gene lost 4 bases, with 10 bases spanning the gap. The CDR3 covers 12 residues. CDR3 in amino acids: CAWTRDPTEAFF. The DNA of the CDR3 is TGTGCCTGGACTCGGGATCCCACTGAAGCTTTCTTT.

V usage is TRBV9 and J usage is TRBJ1-2; D ambiguous. Germline values: CDR1 SGDLS, CDR2 YYNGEE. The V end was cut by 3 bases, the J end by 8 bases, with 8 bases between. The CDR3 is made up of 11 amino acids. In nucleotides, the CDR3 is TGTGCCAGCAGCGCCCTACGGGGCTACACCTTC. It encodes CASSALRGYTF.